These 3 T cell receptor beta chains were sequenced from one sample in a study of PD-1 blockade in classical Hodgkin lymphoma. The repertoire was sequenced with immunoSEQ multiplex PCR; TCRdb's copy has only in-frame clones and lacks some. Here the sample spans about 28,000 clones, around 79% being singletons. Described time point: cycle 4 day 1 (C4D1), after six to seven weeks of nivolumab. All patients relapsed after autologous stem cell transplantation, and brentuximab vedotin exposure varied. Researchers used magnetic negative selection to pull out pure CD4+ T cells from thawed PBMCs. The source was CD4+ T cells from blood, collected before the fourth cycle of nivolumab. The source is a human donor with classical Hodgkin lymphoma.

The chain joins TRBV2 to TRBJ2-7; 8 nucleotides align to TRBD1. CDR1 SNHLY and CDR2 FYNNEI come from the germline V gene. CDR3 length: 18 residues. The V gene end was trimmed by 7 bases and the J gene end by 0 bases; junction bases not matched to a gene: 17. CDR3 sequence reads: CASMAAGMDRANSYEQYF. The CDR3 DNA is TGTGCCAGCATGGCCGCGGGCATGGACAGGGCGAACTCCTACGAGCAGTACTTC.

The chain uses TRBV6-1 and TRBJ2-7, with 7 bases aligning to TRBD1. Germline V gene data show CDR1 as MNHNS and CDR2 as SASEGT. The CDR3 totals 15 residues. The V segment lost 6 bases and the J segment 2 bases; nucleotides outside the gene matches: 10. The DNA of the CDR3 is TGTGCCAGCAGAAGACCCAAAGGGACAGCCTACGAGCAGTACTTC. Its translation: CASRRPKGTAYEQYF.

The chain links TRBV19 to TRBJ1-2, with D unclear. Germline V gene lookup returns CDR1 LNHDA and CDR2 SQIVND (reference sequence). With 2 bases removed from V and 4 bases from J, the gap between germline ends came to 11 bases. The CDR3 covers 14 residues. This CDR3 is CASSIYSSTYGYTF. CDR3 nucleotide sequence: TGTGCCAGTAGTATATACAGCTCGACCTATGGCTACACCTTC. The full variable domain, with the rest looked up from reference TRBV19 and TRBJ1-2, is DGGITQSPKYLFRKEGQNVTLSCEQNLNHDAMYWYRQDPGQGLRLIYYSQIVNDFQKGDIAEGYSVSREKKESFPLTVTSAQKNPTAFYLCASSIYSSTYGYTFGSGTRLTVV.